The 29 T cell receptor beta chains given below trace back to one sample, sequenced in a study of blood T cell repertoires in COVID-19. Clones were read by immunoSEQ multiplex PCR, and TCRdb kept only the in-frame ones, dropping some. The sample yields 9,500 to 10,000 clones, roughly 81% seen once. The sequencing input was peripheral blood. These receptors were obtained from a man in his 60s with active COVID-19.

V and J are TRBV28 and TRBJ1-2; 7 bases line up with TRBD1. There are 15 residues in the CDR3. The germline V gene has CDR1 MDHEN and CDR2 SYDVKM. The J segment lost 4 bases and the V segment lost 3 bases, leaving 8 bases of the junction unmatched. The CDR3 bases are TGTGCCAGCAGTTTTTACGGAGGGGGCGGCTATGGCTACACCTTC. It yields the protein CASSFYGGGGYGYTF.

CDR3 sequence (DNA): TGCGCCAGCAGCGATAGGACAGGCACAGATACGCAGTATTTT. Translated, it gives CASSDRTGTDTQYF. The chain employs TRBV5-1 and TRBJ2-3; D is possibly TRBD1 (6 bases). Germline V gene lookup returns CDR1 SGHRS and CDR2 YFSETQ. The CDR3 extends over 14 amino acids. With 4 bases removed from V and 1 base from J, the gap between germline ends came to 10 bases.

The CDR3 DNA reads TGTGCCAGCCGAACAGGGGACGGCTACACCTTC. Amino acid sequence: CASRTGDGYTF. V is TRBV2 and J is TRBJ1-2; 7 bases are a match to TRBD1. Unmatched junction bases numbered 5, after V lost 8 bases and J lost 8 bases. The CDR3 has 11 amino acids. Germline V gene lookup returns CDR1 SNHLY and CDR2 FYNNEI.

J is TRBJ2-3 and V is TRBV7-2; 10 bases fit TRBD2. CDR3 size: 17 residues. Germline trimming cut 2 bases from V and 5 bases from J; bases unmatched to any gene: 10. Germline V gene sequence: CDR1 SGHTA, CDR2 FQGNSA. The CDR3 bases are TGTGCCAGCAGCTTATCTATAAGCGGGGGGGCAGTAGATACGCAGTATTTT. Protein sequence: CASSLSISGGAVDTQYF.

The CDR3 bases are TGTGCCAGTAGTGTGGGACAGGGTTCGTGGGAGACCCAGTACTTC. It codes for CASSVGQGSWETQYF. This sequence joins TRBV19 and TRBJ2-5; TRBD1 aligns across 9 bases. This CDR3 contains 15 residues. Germline V lookup: CDR1 LNHDA, CDR2 SQIVND (reference sequence). Germline trimming cut 5 bases from V and 5 bases from J; bases unmatched to any gene: 9.

Here the CDR3 reads CASSPGQGAPANQPQHF. The DNA for the CDR3 is TGTGCCAGCAGTCCGGGACAGGGGGCTCCGGCGAATCAGCCCCAGCATTTT. V is TRBV2 and J is TRBJ1-5, with 12 bases that match TRBD1. Trimming at V came to 5 bases and at J to 4 bases, leaving 9 bases not matched to a gene. Germline-derived CDR1 and CDR2 are SNHLY and FYNNEI. The CDR3 consists of 17 residues. Supplemented by reference TRBV2 and TRBJ1-5, the full variable domain reads EPEVTQTPSHQVTQMGQEVILRCVPISNHLYFYWYRQILGQKVEFLVSFYNNEISEKSEIFDDQFSVERPDGSNFTLKIRSTKLEDSAMYFCASSPGQGAPANQPQHFGDGTRLSIL.

The genes are TRBV19 and TRBJ2-1; 8 nucleotides align to TRBD2. Germline V gives CDR1 LNHDA, CDR2 SQIVND (reference sequence). This CDR3 region has 14 residues. Trimming took 5 bases from V and 6 from J; bases not matched to a gene: 6. Here the CDR3 reads CASSARGGRNEQFF. The CDR3 DNA follows: TGTGCCAGTAGTGCCCGGGGGGGCCGCAATGAGCAGTTCTTC.

The genes are TRBV15 and TRBJ2-2; 9 nucleotides align to TRBD2. CDR3 length: 17 amino acids. Germline loops: CDR1 LNHNV, CDR2 YYDKDF (reference sequence). Trimming cost V 0 bases and J 7 bases; bases outside gene matches: 9. CDR3: CATSRDEWASGVGELFF. CDR3 bases: TGTGCCACCAGCAGAGACGAGTGGGCTAGCGGGGTCGGGGAGCTGTTTTTT.

This chain joins TRBV5-4 and TRBJ2-3; D might be TRBD2 (6 bases). Germline V gene data show CDR1 as SGHNT and CDR2 as YYREEE (reference sequence). The V gene lost 0 bases and the J gene lost 5 bases, with 19 bases spanning the gap. This CDR3 spans 17 amino acids. The CDR3 reads CASSLVSSSVGLDTQYF. CDR3 bases: TGTGCCAGCAGCTTGGTGTCTAGCTCTGTGGGACTAGATACGCAGTATTTT. The full variable domain, with the rest looked up from reference TRBV5-4 and TRBJ2-3, is ETGVTQSPTHLIKTRGQQVTLRCSSQSGHNTVSWYQQALGQGPQFIFQYYREEENGRGNFPPRFSGLQFPNYSSELNVNALELDDSALYLCASSLVSSSVGLDTQYFGPGTRLTVL.

The V gene is TRBV15, the J gene TRBJ1-5; possibly TRBD1 for D (5 bases). This CDR3 contains 14 residues. Germline CDR1 reads LNHNV; CDR2 reads YYDKDF (reference sequence). V gave up 4 bases and J gave up 7 bases, with 14 bases separating them. CDR3 in DNA: TGTGCCACCAGCATAGGGGTGAGAACCCAGCCCCAGCATTTT. Residues: CATSIGVRTQPQHF.

This chain connects TRBV29-1 to TRBJ2-5, with D possibly being TRBD2 (6 bases). This CDR3 is built from 15 residues. CDR1 is SQVTM, CDR2 ANQGSEA, per germline. V gave up 4 bases and J gave up 3 bases, with 18 bases separating them. CDR3 DNA sequence: TGCAGCGTTGTGGGGGGAGGAGCGGCCGAAGAGACCCAGTACTTC. Protein: CSVVGGGAAEETQYF. The variable domain in full, completed from reference TRBV29-1 and TRBJ2-5, reads SAVISQKPSRDICQRGTSLTIQCQVDSQVTMMFWYRQQPGQSLTLIATANQGSEATYESGFVIDKFPISRPNLTFSTLTVSNMSPEDSSIYLCSVVGGGAAEETQYFGPGTRLLVL.

The chain combines TRBV23-1 with TRBJ2-1; 7 positions match TRBD2. TRBV23-1 is an open reading frame, and its role is uncertain. This CDR3 comprises 18 residues. The J segment lost 4 bases and the V segment lost 0 bases, leaving 12 bases of the junction unmatched. CDR3 DNA: TGCGCCAGCAGTCAATCGGGGGGGAAAAACACTTATTACAATGAGCAGTTCTTC. Translating it yields CASSQSGGKNTYYNEQFF.

This clone was picked up one time. J is TRBJ2-5 and V is TRBV5-6; 9 bases are shared with TRBD1. There are 15 residues in the CDR3. Looked up from germline, CDR1 is SGHDT and CDR2 is YYEEEE. The V gene end was trimmed by 1 base and the J gene end by 5 bases; junction bases not matched to a gene: 6. This chain's CDR3 is CASSLFGGTGETQYF. The CDR3, as DNA: TGTGCCAGCAGCTTGTTCGGGGGGACAGGGGAGACCCAGTACTTC.

This clone was recorded a few times. V and J are TRBV6-5 and TRBJ2-7, with D tentatively TRBD1 (5 bases). This CDR3 has 14 residues. CDR1 and CDR2 (germline): MNHEY, SVGAGI. Deletions cut 11 bases from V and 4 bases from J, with 21 bases between. As DNA, the CDR3 is TGTGCCTCCTGGGAAACAGGAAGGATGTACGAGCAGTACTTC. Translated: CASWETGRMYEQYF.

The chain joins TRBV6-1 to TRBJ2-1; possible D gene TRBD2, 7 bases. The CDR3 contains 15 residues. Trimming shortened V by 0 bases and J by 9 bases, and 15 bases separated the two germline ends. Germline V lookup: CDR1 MNHNS, CDR2 SASEGT. The CDR3 DNA follows: TGTGCCAGCAGTGAAGCAGCGGTCCGGGGGGCTGAGCAGTTCTTC. It yields the protein CASSEAAVRGAEQFF.

This rearrangement joins TRBV7-3 to TRBJ2-3, with 14 positions matching TRBD2. V shed 5 bases and J 3 bases; nucleotides not matched to a gene: 4. Germline loops: CDR1 SGHTA, CDR2 FQGTGA. This CDR3 has 16 residues. The CDR3 DNA is TGTGCCAGCAGCGTTGGGACTAGCGGGGGAACAGATACGCAGTATTTT. This encodes CASSVGTSGGTDTQYF.

The chain couples TRBV15 to TRBJ1-2; 10 positions agree with TRBD1. The CDR3 length is 16 residues. Germline V gene lookup returns CDR1 LNHNV and CDR2 YYDKDF (reference sequence). The ends lost 0 bases at V and 8 bases at J; junction bases unmatched: 9. CDR3 amino acids: CATSRDRRQGAGGYTF. CDR3 DNA sequence: TGTGCCACCAGCAGAGACCGAAGACAGGGGGCGGGAGGCTACACCTTC. The whole variable domain, remainder taken from reference TRBV15 and TRBJ1-2, is DAMVIQNPRYQVTQFGKPVTLSCSQTLNHNVMYWYQQKSSQAPKLLFHYYDKDFNNEADTPDNFQSRRPNTSFCFLDIRSPGLGDTAMYLCATSRDRRQGAGGYTFGSGTRLTVV.

The chain is built from TRBV6-6 and TRBJ2-5; 10 bases align to TRBD2. The trim removed 8 bases at V and 2 bases at J, leaving 8 bases unmatched. This CDR3 has 15 amino acids. The germline gives CDR1 MNHNY, CDR2 SVGAGI (reference sequence). CDR3 amino acids: CASYSSGGGQETQYF. In nucleotides, the CDR3 is TGTGCCAGCTACTCTAGCGGGGGAGGGCAAGAGACCCAGTACTTC.

The rearrangement links TRBV6-2 or TRBV6-3 to TRBJ2-1; TRBD1 matches at 10 bases. The CDR3 sequence is 18 residues long. The V segment lost 2 bases and the J segment 6 bases; nucleotides outside the gene matches: 13. The germline V gene has CDR1 MNHEY and CDR2 SVGEGT. The CDR3 reads CASSYMPGTGELANEQFF. The DNA for the CDR3 is TGTGCCAGCAGTTACATGCCCGGGACAGGGGAGTTGGCCAATGAGCAGTTCTTC.

The chain carries TRBV20-1 and TRBJ2-5; D is unclear. The germline V and J ends were trimmed by 3 bases and 3 bases, with 8 bases remaining between them. Germline loops: CDR1 DFQATT, CDR2 SNEGSKA (reference sequence). This CDR3 has 12 residues. This chain's CDR3 is CSASPSKETQYF. The CDR3 nucleotides read TGCAGTGCTAGTCCTAGTAAAGAGACCCAGTACTTC.

In this sample, this clone turned up once. Other DNA sequences in the same sample also yield this CDR3. This chain joins TRBV6-2 or TRBV6-3 and TRBJ2-7; D uncertain. V shed 4 bases and J shed 4 bases, with 17 bases lying between them. This CDR3 contains 15 residues. Germline CDR1 and CDR2: MNHEY and SVGEGT. The CDR3 sequence is CASSLEDVVLYEQYF. CDR3 DNA sequence: TGTGCCAGCAGTTTAGAGGATGTCGTCCTATACGAGCAGTACTTC.

The chain uses TRBV18 and TRBJ2-1, with 11 bases identical to TRBD2. Germline V gene data show CDR1 as KGHSH and CDR2 as LQKENI. With 6 bases clipped from V and 9 bases from J, the junction kept 4 bases outside the gene matches. This CDR3 region has 13 residues. The CDR3 coding sequence is TGTGCCAGCTCGCTAGCGGGAGGAGGTGAGCAGTTCTTC. This sequence encodes CASSLAGGGEQFF.

The chain carries TRBV28 and TRBJ1-5; the D is unclear. Germline lookup yields CDR1 MDHEN and CDR2 SYDVKM. Trimming took off 1 base at V and 2 bases at J, with 6 bases between the two ends. The CDR3 is 14 residues long. The CDR3 nucleotides read TGTGCCAGCAGTTTATCTACAGGCAATCAGCCCCAGCATTTT. It is translated as CASSLSTGNQPQHF.

This chain links TRBV7-3 with TRBJ2-1; D call uncertain. Germline V gives CDR1 SGHTA, CDR2 FQGTGA. The CDR3 is 13 residues long. The germline V and J ends were trimmed by 5 bases and 6 bases, with 11 bases remaining between them. Written as DNA, the CDR3 is TGTGCCAGCAGCGCGAACCCCCCCAATGAGCAGTTCTTC. Amino acid sequence: CASSANPPNEQFF.

The chain has TRBV10-2 and TRBJ1-2, with D hard to call. There are 12 residues in the CDR3. V was trimmed by 5 bases and J by 8 bases, leaving 12 bases between them. Per germline, CDR1 WSHSY and CDR2 SAAADI. CDR3 bases: TGCGCCAGCAGTCGGGAAGGGTCAGGCTACACCTTC. Encoded protein: CASSREGSGYTF.

The chain carries TRBV7-3 and TRBJ2-1, with TRBD2 matching 8 bases. CDR1 is SGHTA, CDR2 FQGTGA, per germline. The CDR3 sequence is 15 residues long. V trimming: 2 bases; J trimming: 4 bases; junction bases outside the gene matches: 4. The CDR3 region has the DNA TGTGCCAGCAGCTTATTAGCGGGGAGATACAATGAGCAGTTCTTC. Its protein is CASSLLAGRYNEQFF.

The genes are TRBV29-1 and TRBJ1-1; 11 bases are shared with TRBD1. Germline V gene data show CDR1 as SQVTM and CDR2 as ANQGSEA. J was trimmed by 3 bases and V by 7 bases; bases with no gene match: 4. The CDR3 extends over 13 amino acids. CDR3: CSGLGQGDTEAFF. CDR3 coding DNA: TGCAGCGGCCTGGGACAGGGGGACACTGAAGCTTTCTTT.

The chain's CDR3 is CASSEQGPTVEQFF. In nucleotides, the CDR3 is TGTGCCAGCAGTGAACAGGGGCCGACTGTAGAGCAGTTCTTC. The chain combines TRBV2 with TRBJ2-1; weak D call: TRBD1 (6 bases). V dropped 2 bases and J dropped 10 bases, with 15 bases sitting between them. CDR1 is SNHLY, CDR2 FYNNEI, per germline. The CDR3 is made up of 14 amino acids.

J is TRBJ1-5 and V is TRBV10-3; TRBD1 might be the D (6 bases). The V and J ends lost 5 bases and 0 bases respectively, with 11 bases between them. Per the germline V gene, CDR1 is ENHRY and CDR2 is SYGVKD. The CDR3 totals 15 residues. CDR3 loop: CAISRDKYSNQPQHF. Written as DNA, the CDR3 is TGTGCCATCAGTCGGGACAAATATAGCAATCAGCCCCAGCATTTT.